A selection of T cell receptor beta chains follows, all from one sample in a study of blood T cell repertoires in COVID-19. Clones were read by immunoSEQ multiplex PCR, and TCRdb kept only the in-frame ones, dropping some. The sample contains around 700,000 clones, around 89% of which appear only once. The sample consisted of peripheral blood. The source is a woman aged 18-35 years with acute or convalescent COVID-19. Both conserved end residues are part of each CDR3. Each record gives: CDR3 protein, CDR3 DNA, V gene, J gene, clone size, D gene. The D gene is left open where the match is weak. Clone size is shown for a subset of rows, as once, few, many or a class of expanded clone.

CDR3aa: CASSPTPRGVVIVLNTEAFF
CDR3nt: TGTGCCAGCAGCCCAACACCCAGGGGTGTAGTTATCGTTTTGAACACTGAAGCTTTCTTT
v_gene: TRBV7-8
j_gene: TRBJ1-1
abundance: NA
d_gene: NA

CDR3aa: CASSSPRDREREQYF
CDR3nt: TGTGCCAGCAGCAGTCCCCGGGACAGGGAACGCGAGCAGTACTTC
v_gene: TRBV5-4
j_gene: TRBJ2-7
abundance: NA
d_gene: TRBD1

CDR3aa: CASSPGGALNEKLFF
CDR3nt: TGTGCCAGCAGCCCGGGGGGCGCCCTTAATGAAAAACTGTTTTTT
v_gene: TRBV7-2
j_gene: TRBJ1-4
abundance: NA
d_gene: NA

CDR3aa: CASSQDPRGSSYNEQFF
CDR3nt: TGCGCCAGCAGCCAAGACCCGCGGGGGAGCTCCTACAATGAGCAGTTCTTC
v_gene: TRBV4-3
j_gene: TRBJ2-1
abundance: NA
d_gene: TRBD2

CDR3aa: CASSQEGGPRGYTF
CDR3nt: TGTGCCAGCAGCCAAGAAGGGGGCCCGCGTGGCTACACCTTC
v_gene: TRBV3-1/TRBV3-2
j_gene: TRBJ1-2
abundance: few
d_gene: TRBD1

CDR3aa: CASSLGLAAAYEQYF
CDR3nt: TGTGCCAGCAGCTTAGGGCTAGCGGCCGCCTACGAGCAGTACTTC
v_gene: TRBV7-2
j_gene: TRBJ2-7
abundance: NA
d_gene: TRBD2

CDR3aa: CASSVAGGYGYTF
CDR3nt: TGTGCCAGCAGCGTTGCGGGGGGCTATGGCTACACCTTC
v_gene: TRBV9
j_gene: TRBJ1-2
abundance: NA
d_gene: NA

CDR3aa: CASSLALAMNTEAFF
CDR3nt: TGCGCCAGCAGCTTGGCCCTAGCTATGAACACTGAAGCTTTCTTT
v_gene: TRBV5-1
j_gene: TRBJ1-1
abundance: few
d_gene: NA

CDR3aa: CASSPRGSVYGYTF
CDR3nt: TGTGCCAGCAGCCCGCGGGGGTCAGTCTATGGCTACACCTTC
v_gene: TRBV6-5
j_gene: TRBJ1-2
abundance: NA
d_gene: NA

CDR3aa: CASSPDREVNQPQHF
CDR3nt: TGTGCCAGCAGCCCCGACAGGGAGGTGAATCAGCCCCAGCATTTT
v_gene: TRBV7-9
j_gene: TRBJ1-5
abundance: NA
d_gene: TRBD1

CDR3aa: CASSREYPNYGYTF
CDR3nt: TGTGCCAGTTCTAGAGAATACCCGAACTATGGCTACACCTTC
v_gene: TRBV5-8
j_gene: TRBJ1-2
abundance: NA
d_gene: NA

CDR3aa: CASSFRSIPGQAYWRDEQYF
CDR3nt: TGCGCCAGCAGCTTTCGTTCAATCCCGGGACAGGCCTACTGGCGGGATGAGCAGTACTTC
v_gene: TRBV5-1
j_gene: TRBJ2-7
abundance: NA
d_gene: TRBD1

CDR3aa: CASSERTELGLSNQPQHF
CDR3nt: TGTGCCAGCAGTGAAAGGACAGAGTTGGGGTTGAGCAATCAGCCCCAGCATTTT
v_gene: TRBV2
j_gene: TRBJ1-5
abundance: NA
d_gene: NA

CDR3aa: CASVGGGIETQYF
CDR3nt: TGTGCCTCCGTCGGCGGGGGTATAGAGACCCAGTACTTC
v_gene: TRBV7-9
j_gene: TRBJ2-5
abundance: once
d_gene: TRBD2

CDR3aa: CASSFGQGTEAFF
CDR3nt: TGTGCCAGTAGTTTTGGTCAGGGGACTGAAGCTTTCTTT
v_gene: TRBV19
j_gene: TRBJ1-1
abundance: NA
d_gene: NA

CDR3aa: CASSQTRDRDEAFF
CDR3nt: TGCGCCAGCAGCCAAACCCGGGACAGAGATGAAGCTTTCTTT
v_gene: TRBV4-3
j_gene: TRBJ1-1
abundance: NA
d_gene: TRBD1

CDR3aa: CASSLYRMSNYGYTF
CDR3nt: TGCGCCAGCAGCTTATACAGGATGTCAAACTATGGCTACACCTTC
v_gene: TRBV5-1
j_gene: TRBJ1-2
abundance: NA
d_gene: NA

CDR3aa: CASSRLRDRGPGYTF
CDR3nt: TGTGCCAGCAGTCGCTTACGGGACAGGGGGCCTGGCTACACCTTC
v_gene: TRBV28
j_gene: TRBJ1-2
abundance: NA
d_gene: TRBD1

CDR3aa: CASTTPQANTEAFF
CDR3nt: TGTGCCAGTACGACTCCACAGGCAAACACTGAAGCTTTCTTT
v_gene: TRBV19
j_gene: TRBJ1-1
abundance: NA
d_gene: NA

CDR3aa: CASSLSTNPLSEKLFF
CDR3nt: TGTGCCAGCAGCTTATCTACTAATCCACTAAGCGAAAAACTGTTTTTT
v_gene: TRBV7-2
j_gene: TRBJ1-4
abundance: once
d_gene: NA

CDR3aa: CASSIRKDSNEKLFF
CDR3nt: TGTGCCAGCAGCATCAGGAAGGATAGTAATGAAAAACTGTTTTTT
v_gene: TRBV7-2
j_gene: TRBJ1-4
abundance: NA
d_gene: NA

CDR3aa: CASSLLSGNTIYF
CDR3nt: TGTGCCAGCAGTTTACTATCTGGAAACACCATATATTTT
v_gene: TRBV28
j_gene: TRBJ1-3
abundance: NA
d_gene: NA

CDR3aa: CASSVDRPKNEKLFF
CDR3nt: TGTGCCAGCAGTGTAGACAGACCAAAGAATGAAAAACTGTTTTTT
v_gene: TRBV2
j_gene: TRBJ1-4
abundance: NA
d_gene: NA

CDR3aa: CATRGGLGGKNEQFF
CDR3nt: TGTGCCACCCGCGGAGGTTTGGGGGGGAAAAATGAGCAGTTCTTC
v_gene: TRBV24-1
j_gene: TRBJ2-1
abundance: NA
d_gene: TRBD2